These T cell receptor beta chains were read from a single sample in a study of shared clonotypes between healthy human individuals. Here immunoSEQ multiplex PCR was the method, and the copy in TCRdb shows in-frame clones only, minus some. The sample comprises fewer than 850,000 clones, roughly 88% of which are singletons, and about 33% rests with the top ten. Sequenced sample: memory CD8+ T cells from PBMCs. Source of these receptors: a man aged 18 to 30 in good health. Some clones in this sample may be carry-over from other donors' samples. CDR3s include the opening cysteine and the closing phenylalanine or tryptophan. The D gene is left open where the match is weak. Only part of the rows carry a size: once, few, many, or a class if the clone is expanded.

>TRBD1|TRBV2|TRBJ2-7|once
CASSSSDRAAEQYF
TGTGCCAGCAGTTCCTCGGACAGGGCAGCCGAGCAGTACTTC
>NA|TRBV5-6|TRBJ2-2|NA
CASSWTDSGELFF
TGTGCCAGCAGCTGGACCGACTCTGGGGAGCTGTTTTTT
>TRBD2|TRBV28|TRBJ2-7|NA
CASSYGTSGRAGSYEQYF
TGTGCCAGCAGCTACGGGACTAGCGGGAGGGCGGGCTCCTACGAGCAGTACTTC
>TRBD1|TRBV11-2|TRBJ2-5|NA
CASSFGTAPAQETQYF
TGTGCCAGCAGCTTCGGGACAGCCCCGGCGCAGGAGACCCAGTACTTC
>NA|TRBV5-4|TRBJ2-7|NA
CASSSEGGDYEQYF
TGTGCCAGCAGCTCCGAAGGGGGGGACTACGAGCAGTACTTC
>NA|TRBV5-4|TRBJ2-1|NA
CASSPYVSSYNEQFF
TGTGCCAGCAGCCCTTATGTAAGCTCCTACAATGAGCAGTTCTTC
>NA|TRBV7-8|TRBJ2-1|NA
CASSLEGDWGYNEQFF
TGTGCCAGCAGCTTAGAAGGGGACTGGGGGTACAATGAGCAGTTCTTC
>NA|TRBV5-5|TRBJ2-1|NA
CASSSSNTPLYNEQFF
TGTGCCAGCAGCTCGTCGAACACCCCGCTCTACAATGAGCAGTTCTTC
>TRBD1|TRBV5-1|TRBJ2-7|many
CASSSDRGLYEQYF
TGCGCCAGCAGCTCGGACAGGGGGCTTTACGAGCAGTACTTC
>NA|TRBV27|TRBJ2-7|NA
CASRRGGKSYEQYF
TGTGCCAGCAGGAGGGGGGGGAAATCCTACGAGCAGTACTTC
>NA|TRBV7-6|TRBJ1-5|NA
CASSLGPFSNQPQHF
TGTGCCAGCAGCTTAGGGCCATTTAGCAATCAGCCCCAGCATTTT